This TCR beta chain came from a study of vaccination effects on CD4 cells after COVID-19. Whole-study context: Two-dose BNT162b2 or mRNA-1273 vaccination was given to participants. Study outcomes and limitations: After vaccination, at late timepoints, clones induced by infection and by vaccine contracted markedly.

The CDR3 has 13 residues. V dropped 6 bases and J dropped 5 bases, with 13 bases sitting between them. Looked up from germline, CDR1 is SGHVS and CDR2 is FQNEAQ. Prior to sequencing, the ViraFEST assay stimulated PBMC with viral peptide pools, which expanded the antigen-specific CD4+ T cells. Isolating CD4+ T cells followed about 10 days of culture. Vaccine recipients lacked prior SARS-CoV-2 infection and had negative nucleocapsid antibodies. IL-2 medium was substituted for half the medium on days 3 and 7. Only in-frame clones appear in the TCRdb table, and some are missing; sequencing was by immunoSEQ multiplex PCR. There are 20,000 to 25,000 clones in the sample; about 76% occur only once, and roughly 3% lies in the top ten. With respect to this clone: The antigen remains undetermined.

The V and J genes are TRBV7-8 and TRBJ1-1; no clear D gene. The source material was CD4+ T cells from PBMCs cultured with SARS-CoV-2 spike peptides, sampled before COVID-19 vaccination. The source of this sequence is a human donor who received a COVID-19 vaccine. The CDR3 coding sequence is TGTGCCAGCAGACCTACAGTGGCGACTGAAGCTTTCTTT. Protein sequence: CASRPTVATEAFF.